These 15 T cell receptor beta chains were all obtained from the same sample, sequenced in a study of blood T cell repertoires in COVID-19. Some clones are missing from TCRdb's copy, which holds only in-frame ones; the method was immunoSEQ multiplex PCR. The sample has around 260,000 clones; around 84% are singletons. The specimen was PBMCs or T cells enriched from blood (not recorded which). These receptors originate from a man in his thirties or forties with acute COVID-19.

This clone has a single count. This sequence joins TRBV28 and TRBJ2-3; 7 bases agree with TRBD1. Germline V CDR1 and CDR2: MDHEN, SYDVKM. CDR3 length: 15 amino acids. V trimming: 5 bases; J trimming: 2 bases; junction bases outside the gene matches: 7. In DNA form, the CDR3 reads TGTGCCAGCAGTGTACAGGGGCTAATCACAGATACGCAGTATTTT. As protein: CASSVQGLITDTQYF.

The gene calls are TRBV6-5 and TRBJ1-2; 10 bases are shared with TRBD1. After removal of 6 bases from V and 4 bases from J, the junction contained 5 bases not matched to a gene. CDR3 length equals 14 residues. Germline loops: CDR1 MNHEY, CDR2 SVGAGI. The CDR3 coding sequence is TGTGCCAGCAGGATGACAGGGGGCGCCTATGGCTACACCTTC. Translating it yields CASRMTGGAYGYTF.

The CDR3 DNA sequence: TGTGCCAGCAGCTTAAGTGGGACTACACAAGAGACCCAGTACTTC. Protein product: CASSLSGTTQETQYF. The rearrangement joins TRBV7-6 to TRBJ2-5; 7 nucleotides match TRBD2. Germline V lookup: CDR1 SGHVS, CDR2 FNYEAQ. The CDR3 has 15 residues. V was pared by 2 bases and J by 2 bases, with 5 bases of the junction left unmatched.

The chain couples TRBV6-2 or TRBV6-3 to TRBJ2-5, with 8 bases aligning to TRBD1. J gave up 5 bases and V 6 bases, and 8 bases lay outside the gene matches. Per the germline V gene, CDR1 is MNHEY and CDR2 is SVGEGT. The CDR3 has 14 residues. DNA for the CDR3: TGTGCCAGCAGCCGGGACAGGCCCCCCGAGACCCAGTACTTC. Amino acids: CASSRDRPPETQYF.

J is TRBJ1-2 and V is TRBV29-1; D is uncertain. This CDR3 is built from 11 residues. Germline V gene sequence: CDR1 SQVTM, CDR2 ANQGSEA. Trimming took off 7 bases at V and 7 bases at J, with 13 bases between the two ends. In DNA, the CDR3 is TGCAGCGCCGGGAGAGAGGTTGGCTACACCTTC. Protein product: CSAGREVGYTF.

The rearrangement uses TRBV3-1 (or the pseudogene TRBV3-2) and TRBJ1-1; TRBD1 is a possible D gene (6 bases). The length of the CDR3 is 15 residues. Germline V gives CDR1 LGHDT, CDR2 YNNKEL (reference sequence). The V end lost 7 bases, the J end lost 4 bases, and 19 bases lay between the germline ends. The CDR3 sequence is CASKGGSGSGTEAFF. Written as DNA, the CDR3 is TGTGCCAGCAAGGGGGGGTCGGGGAGTGGCACTGAAGCTTTCTTT.

The chain links TRBV9 to TRBJ2-1; 10 bases fit TRBD2. Germline values: CDR1 SGDLS, CDR2 YYNGEE. With V trimmed by 0 bases and J by 7 bases, 4 bases remained unmatched. The length of the CDR3 is 15 residues. Written as DNA, the CDR3 is TGTGCCAGCAGCGTAGTAGCGGGAGGCGGTAATGAGCAGTTCTTC. Its protein product is CASSVVAGGGNEQFF.

A single count supports this clone. This chain joins TRBV19 and TRBJ1-1; D call uncertain. The CDR3 is 13 amino acids. Trimming cost V 7 bases and J 2 bases, with 11 bases left between them. Germline V gene data show CDR1 as LNHDA and CDR2 as SQIVND (reference sequence). Here the CDR3 DNA reads TGTGCCAGTACCCTCGGACTTAACACTGAAGCTTTCTTT. This encodes CASTLGLNTEAFF.

The chain combines TRBV21-1 with TRBJ1-1. TRBV21-1 is designated a pseudogene. The CDR3 spans 14 residues. CDR3 region: CASSKRRHNTEAFF. For the CDR3, the DNA is TGTGCCAGCAGCAAAAGGCGGCATAACACTGAAGCTTTCTTT.

V and J are TRBV29-1 and TRBJ1-1; D may be TRBD1 (6 bases). V gave up 5 bases and J gave up 4 bases, with 20 bases separating them. CDR3 size: 15 residues. Per germline, CDR1 SQVTM and CDR2 ANQGSEA. The CDR3 DNA is TGCAGCGTTCACTCCTTCCAGGGGATAGGCACTGAAGCTTTCTTT. This codes for CSVHSFQGIGTEAFF.

V usage is TRBV7-2 and J usage is TRBJ2-5; D perhaps matches TRBD2 (5 bases). The CDR3 runs to 12 residues. Trimming cost V 5 bases and J 3 bases, with 7 bases left between them. Germline CDR1 SGHTA, CDR2 FQGNSA. CDR3 in amino acids: CASSPREETQYF. The CDR3 bases are TGTGCCAGCAGCCCGAGGGAAGAGACCCAGTACTTC.

This clone was observed a few times. The V and J genes are TRBV18 and TRBJ2-7, with D maybe TRBD1 (5 bases). The germline V and J ends were trimmed by 6 bases and 2 bases, with 14 bases remaining between them. Germline V gene data show CDR1 as KGHSH and CDR2 as LQKENI. The CDR3 runs to 14 residues. As DNA, the CDR3 is TGTGCCAGCTCCTTCAACCAGGGAACCTACGAGCAGTACGTC. Its translation is CASSFNQGTYEQYV.

The V gene is TRBV18, the J gene TRBJ2-1; 9 bases are a match to TRBD2. The ends lost 5 bases at V and 6 bases at J; junction bases unmatched: 11. This CDR3 region has 16 residues. CDR1 is KGHSH and CDR2 is LQKENI in the germline V gene. The CDR3 region is CASSFKTSGITNEQFF. The CDR3 DNA reads as TGTGCCAGCTCATTCAAGACTAGCGGAATTACCAATGAGCAGTTCTTC.

The V and J genes are TRBV28 and TRBJ1-1; D remains ambiguous. The CDR3 extends over 11 amino acids. Between the trimmed V and J ends, which lost 6 bases and 11 bases, there was a span of 13 bases. In germline, CDR1 is MDHEN, CDR2 SYDVKM. For the CDR3, the DNA is TGTGCCAGCAGCTACAGCCGCAAGGCTTTCTTT. Translation gives CASSYSRKAFF.

The chain has TRBV20-1 and TRBJ2-1; 8 bases fit TRBD2. This CDR3 comprises 15 residues. Germline V gives CDR1 DFQATT, CDR2 SNEGSKA (reference sequence). Losses at the gene ends were 3 bases for V and 3 bases for J; bases not matched to a gene: 7. The CDR3 region has the DNA TGCAGTGCTAGTGATCCGGGACTAGTCTACAATGAGCAGTTCTTC. Protein sequence: CSASDPGLVYNEQFF.